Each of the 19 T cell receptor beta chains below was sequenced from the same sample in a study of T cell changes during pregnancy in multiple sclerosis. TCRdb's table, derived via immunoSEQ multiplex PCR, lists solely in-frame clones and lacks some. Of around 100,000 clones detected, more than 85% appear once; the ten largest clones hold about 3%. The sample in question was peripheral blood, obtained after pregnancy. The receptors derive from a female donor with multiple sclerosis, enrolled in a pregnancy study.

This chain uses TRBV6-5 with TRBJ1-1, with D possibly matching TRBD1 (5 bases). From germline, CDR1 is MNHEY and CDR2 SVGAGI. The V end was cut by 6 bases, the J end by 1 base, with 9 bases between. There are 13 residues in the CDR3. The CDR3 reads CASRFTGNTEAFF. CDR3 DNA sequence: TGTGCCAGCAGATTTACAGGGAACACTGAAGCTTTCTTT.

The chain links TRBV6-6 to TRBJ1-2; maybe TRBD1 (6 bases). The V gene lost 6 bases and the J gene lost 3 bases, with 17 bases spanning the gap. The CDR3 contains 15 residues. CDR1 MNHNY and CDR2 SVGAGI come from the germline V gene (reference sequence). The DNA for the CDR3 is TGTGCCAGCAGCTCGGTATCCAGGGGAGACTATGGCTACACCTTC. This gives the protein CASSSVSRGDYGYTF.

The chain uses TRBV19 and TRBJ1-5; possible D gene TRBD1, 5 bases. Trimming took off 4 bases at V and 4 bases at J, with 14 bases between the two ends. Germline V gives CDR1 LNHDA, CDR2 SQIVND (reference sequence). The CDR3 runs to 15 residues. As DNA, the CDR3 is TGTGCCAGTAGTAGTCAGGGTGGGATGAATCAGCCCCAGCATTTT. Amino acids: CASSSQGGMNQPQHF.

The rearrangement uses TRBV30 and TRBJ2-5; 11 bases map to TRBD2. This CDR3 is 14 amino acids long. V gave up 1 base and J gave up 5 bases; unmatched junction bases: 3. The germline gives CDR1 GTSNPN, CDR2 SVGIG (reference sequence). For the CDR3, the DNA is TGTGCCTGGAGTGGTAGCGGGGGGGTGGAGACCCAGTACTTC. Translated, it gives CAWSGSGGVETQYF.

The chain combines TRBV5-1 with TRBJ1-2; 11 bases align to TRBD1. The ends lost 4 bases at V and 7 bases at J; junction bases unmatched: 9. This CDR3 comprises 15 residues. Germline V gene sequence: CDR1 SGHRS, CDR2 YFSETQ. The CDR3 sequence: CASSTRTGGVGGYTF. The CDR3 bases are TGCGCCAGCAGCACGAGGACAGGGGGCGTGGGTGGCTACACCTTC.

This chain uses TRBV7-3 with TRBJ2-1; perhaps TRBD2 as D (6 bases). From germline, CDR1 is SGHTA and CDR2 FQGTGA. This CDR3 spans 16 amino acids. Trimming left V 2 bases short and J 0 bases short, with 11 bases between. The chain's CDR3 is CASSLGTAYSYNEQFF. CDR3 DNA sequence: TGTGCCAGCAGCTTAGGGACTGCCTACTCCTACAATGAGCAGTTCTTC.

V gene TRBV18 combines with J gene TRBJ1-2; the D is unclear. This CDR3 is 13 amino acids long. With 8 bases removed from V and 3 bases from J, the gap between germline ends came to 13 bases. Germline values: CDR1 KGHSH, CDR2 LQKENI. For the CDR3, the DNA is TGTGCCAGCGCAACCGGGATCGACTATGGCTACACCTTC. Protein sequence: CASATGIDYGYTF.

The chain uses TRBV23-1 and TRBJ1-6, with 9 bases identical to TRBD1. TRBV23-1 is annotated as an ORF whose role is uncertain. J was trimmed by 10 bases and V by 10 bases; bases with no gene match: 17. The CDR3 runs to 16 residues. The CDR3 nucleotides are TGCGCCACCCCGACCGGCCAGGGACAGGGCAACTCACCCCTCCACTTT. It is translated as CATPTGQGQGNSPLHF.

CDR3 residues: CASSPRTGYEQYF. CDR3 DNA sequence: TGTGCCAGCAGCCCCAGGACAGGCTACGAGCAGTACTTC. The chain joins TRBV7-2 to TRBJ2-7; 7 bases align to TRBD1. CDR1 and CDR2 from the germline V gene are SGHTA and FQGNSA. The J segment lost 3 bases and the V segment lost 5 bases, leaving 4 bases of the junction unmatched. The CDR3 runs 13 residues. The whole variable domain, remainder taken from reference TRBV7-2 and TRBJ2-7, is GAGVSQSPSNKVTEKGKDVELRCDPISGHTALYWYRQSLGQGLEFLIYFQGNSAPDKSGLPSDRFSAERTGGSVSTLTIQRTQQEDSAVYLCASSPRTGYEQYFGPGTRLTVT.

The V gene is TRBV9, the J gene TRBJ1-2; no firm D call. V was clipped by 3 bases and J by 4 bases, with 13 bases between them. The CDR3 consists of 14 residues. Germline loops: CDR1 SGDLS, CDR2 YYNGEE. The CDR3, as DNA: TGTGCCAGCAGCGACGACCTAGAAGCCTATGGCTACACCTTC. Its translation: CASSDDLEAYGYTF.

The chain's CDR3 is CASSSGVGQPQHF. The CDR3 region has the DNA TGTGCCAGCAGTTCAGGGGTTGGTCAGCCCCAGCATTTT. The chain joins TRBV2 to TRBJ1-5; D may be TRBD1 (6 bases). Germline V gives CDR1 SNHLY, CDR2 FYNNEI. The V gene lost 5 bases and the J gene lost 6 bases, with 11 bases spanning the gap. The CDR3 is 13 amino acids.

CDR3 sequence reads: CASAPSGSNQPQHF. As DNA, the CDR3 is TGCGCCAGCGCTCCGTCAGGCTCCAATCAGCCCCAGCATTTT. This rearrangement joins TRBV5-1 to TRBJ1-5; D not resolved. This CDR3 contains 14 residues. CDR1 and CDR2 (germline): SGHRS, YFSETQ. The V and J ends lost 7 bases and 3 bases respectively, with 14 bases between them. Filled out from reference TRBV5-1 and TRBJ1-5, the complete variable domain reads KAGVTQTPRYLIKTRGQQVTLSCSPISGHRSVSWYQQTPGQGLQFLFEYFSETQRNKGNFPGRFSGRQFSNSRSEMNVSTLELGDSALYLCASAPSGSNQPQHFGDGTRLSIL.

CDR3 residues: CASSLRGVGYGYTF. The CDR3 DNA reads TGTGCCAGCAGTTTACGGGGGGTTGGCTATGGCTACACCTTC. The chain couples TRBV28 to TRBJ1-2; D possibly corresponds to TRBD1 (5 bases). The length of the CDR3 is 14 residues. The V end was cut by 2 bases, the J end by 4 bases, with 11 bases between. The germline V gene encodes CDR1 MDHEN and CDR2 SYDVKM.

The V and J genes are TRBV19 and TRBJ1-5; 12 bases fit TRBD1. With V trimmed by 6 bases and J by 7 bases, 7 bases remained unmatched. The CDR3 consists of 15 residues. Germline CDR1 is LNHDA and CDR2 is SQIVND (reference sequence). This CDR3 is CASSPRDRGLQPQHF. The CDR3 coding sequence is TGTGCCAGTAGCCCCCGGGACAGGGGGCTACAGCCCCAGCATTTT.

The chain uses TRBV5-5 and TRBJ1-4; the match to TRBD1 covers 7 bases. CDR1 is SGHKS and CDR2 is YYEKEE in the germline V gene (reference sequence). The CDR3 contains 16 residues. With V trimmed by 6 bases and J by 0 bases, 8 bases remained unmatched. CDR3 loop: CASTSRQGSTNEKLFF. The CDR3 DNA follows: TGTGCCAGCACCTCCAGACAGGGCTCAACTAATGAAAAACTGTTTTTT.

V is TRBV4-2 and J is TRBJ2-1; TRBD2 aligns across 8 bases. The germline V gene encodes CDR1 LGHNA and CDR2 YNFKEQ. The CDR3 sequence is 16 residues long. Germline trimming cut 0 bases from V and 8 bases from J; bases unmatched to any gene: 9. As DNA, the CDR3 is TGTGCCAGCAGCCAAGATAGAGCGGGGGACCGCGATGAGCAGTTCTTC. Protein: CASSQDRAGDRDEQFF.

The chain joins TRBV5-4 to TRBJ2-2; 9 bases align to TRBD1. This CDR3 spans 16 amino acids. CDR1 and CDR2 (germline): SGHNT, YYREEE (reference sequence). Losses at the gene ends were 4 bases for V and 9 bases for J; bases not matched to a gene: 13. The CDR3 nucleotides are TGTGCCAGCAGCCACCCGACAGGGGGGGACGTGAGGGAGCTGTTTTTT. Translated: CASSHPTGGDVRELFF.

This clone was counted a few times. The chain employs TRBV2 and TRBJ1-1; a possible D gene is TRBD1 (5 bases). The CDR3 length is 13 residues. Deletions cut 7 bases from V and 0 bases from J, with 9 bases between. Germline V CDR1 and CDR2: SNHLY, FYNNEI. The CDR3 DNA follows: TGTGCCAGCACCCGGACATTGAACACTGAAGCTTTCTTT. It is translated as CASTRTLNTEAFF.

CDR3 in DNA: TGTGCCAGCATCTCCGGAGGCGGGGAGCTGTTTTTT. Translating gives CASISGGGELFF. The chain employs TRBV27 and TRBJ2-2, with a tentative D call TRBD2 (5 bases). Looked up from germline, CDR1 is MNHEY and CDR2 is SMNVEV (reference sequence). V shed 7 bases and J shed 7 bases, with 10 bases lying between them. This CDR3 comprises 12 residues.